The sequence of this TCR beta chain was determined in a study of shared clonotypes between healthy human individuals. Repertoires were generated with immunoSEQ multiplex PCR, while TCRdb's copy carries only in-frame clones and drops some. Of about 2.1 million clones in the sample, about 92% were seen once. CD45RO negativity and positive selection for CCR7 defined naive CD8 cells, a population that excluded terminally differentiated effector memory CD45RA+ cells. Details on this clone: The sample carries other DNA sequences with the same CDR3.

The source of this sequence is a man in his late teens or twenties in good health. Some clones in this sample may be carry-over from other donors' samples. The sequenced sample consisted of naive CD8+ T cells from PBMCs.

CDR3 loop: CASSQGRGETQYF. In nucleotides, the CDR3 is TGTGCCAGCAGCCAAGGAAGGGGAGAGACCCAGTACTTC. The V and J genes are TRBV4-2 and TRBJ2-5; possible D gene TRBD1, 5 bases. The germline CDR1 and CDR2 sequences are LGHNA and YNFKEQ. This CDR3 is 13 amino acids long. Trimming shortened V by 1 base and J by 4 bases, and 7 bases separated the two germline ends.